These 2 T cell receptor beta chains were all obtained from the same sample, sequenced in a study of blood T cell repertoires in COVID-19 (dated by TCRdb to the early 2020s). The library was made by the immunoSEQ multiplex PCR assay. TCRdb holds this immuneACCESS table with in-frame rearrangements only. Some clones are missing; in checked studies, unresolved V genes explain under half, and the rest has no known cause. A total of about 140,000 clones appear in this sample, around nine tenths of them only once. In total, the top ten clones hold roughly 5.4% of the sample. Source material: peripheral blood. All receptors come from a human donor in a cohort sampled during active COVID-19.

This clone is a singleton in its sample. The chain is built from TRBV19 and TRBJ2-7; 7 positions match TRBD1. Trimming cost V 5 bases and J 3 bases; bases outside gene matches: 7. CDR3 length: 14 amino acids. The germline CDR1 and CDR2 sequences are LNHDA and SQIVND (reference sequence). The CDR3 coding sequence is TGTGCCAGTAGTGCCCCAGGGGGTTACTACGAGCAGTACTTC. Translated: CASSAPGGYYEQYF.

The rearrangement joins TRBV28 to TRBJ2-1; 7 bases fit TRBD2. Unmatched junction bases numbered 5, after V lost 2 bases and J lost 4 bases. Germline V gives CDR1 MDHEN, CDR2 SYDVKM. CDR3 length equals 15 residues. This CDR3 reads CASSLPSGGYNEQFF. CDR3 bases: TGTGCCAGCAGTTTACCCTCCGGGGGGTACAATGAGCAGTTCTTC. Using reference TRBV28 and TRBJ2-1 for the parts outside the CDR3, the full variable domain is DVKVTQSSRYLVKRTGEKVFLECVQDMDHENMFWYRQDPGLGLRLIYFSYDVKMKEKGDIPEGYSVSREKKERFSLILESASTNQTSMYLCASSLPSGGYNEQFFGPGTRLTVL.